The clone carrying this T cell receptor (beta chain) has a count of ten or more. Its antigen is not known. This entry comes from a study of T cells in Graves' hyperthyroidism and ophthalmopathy. Exclusion followed for patients with uncontrolled infection, other autoimmune disease, pregnancy or lactation. Diagnostic assessment was based on clinical symptoms, serum thyroxine and TRAb, thyroid ultrasound and orbital computed tomography. V lost 10 bases to trimming and J lost 5 bases, with 14 bases between them. CDR3 length: 13 residues. Germline V gene data show CDR1 as MNHNS and CDR2 as SASEGT. Overall study findings and caveats: The blood repertoire included most of the expanded thyroid clonotypes above 0.001. The model identified upcoming ophthalmopathy a median 6.5 months ahead of onset.

The TCR beta CDR3 regions underwent amplification using RNA transcripts as the source. The HTBI set primed first-round TCR CDR3 RT-PCR. One entry per CDR3 protein, called by TCRdb with MiXCR from the multiplex PCR reads. The sample shows a few hundred thousand distinct CDR3 sequences, 35% to 55% of them seen only once. The genes are TRBV6-1 and TRBJ1-4; D is possibly TRBD1 (5 bases). Sample: peripheral blood or thyroid tissue (not recorded which). The sequence came from an adult woman with Graves' disease, either hyperthyroidism or ophthalmopathy (not recorded which). This CDR3 is CATNWGTNEKLFF. The CDR3 DNA reads TGTGCCACCAATTGGGGGACCAATGAAAAACTGTTTTTT.